This T cell receptor beta chain was sequenced during a study of T cell changes during pregnancy in multiple sclerosis. The CDR3 extends over 19 amino acids. Per germline, CDR1 MGHRA and CDR2 YSYEKL. Unmatched junction bases numbered 16, after V lost 0 bases and J lost 8 bases. Repertoires were generated with immunoSEQ multiplex PCR, while TCRdb's copy carries only in-frame clones and drops some. The data show 66,000 or so clones, with roughly 90% seen just once and less than 5.5% held by the top ten. The starting material was CD8+ T cells from peripheral blood mononuclear cells, obtained before pregnancy. This TCR was recovered from a female donor with multiple sclerosis, enrolled in a pregnancy study. The chain joins TRBV4-1 to TRBJ2-1; 10 positions agree with TRBD2. CDR3 DNA sequence: TGCGCCAGCAGCCAAGATGGGGGAGCGCAGCGGGGGGGCCTGGATGAGCAGTTCTTC. Encoded protein: CASSQDGGAQRGGLDEQFF.